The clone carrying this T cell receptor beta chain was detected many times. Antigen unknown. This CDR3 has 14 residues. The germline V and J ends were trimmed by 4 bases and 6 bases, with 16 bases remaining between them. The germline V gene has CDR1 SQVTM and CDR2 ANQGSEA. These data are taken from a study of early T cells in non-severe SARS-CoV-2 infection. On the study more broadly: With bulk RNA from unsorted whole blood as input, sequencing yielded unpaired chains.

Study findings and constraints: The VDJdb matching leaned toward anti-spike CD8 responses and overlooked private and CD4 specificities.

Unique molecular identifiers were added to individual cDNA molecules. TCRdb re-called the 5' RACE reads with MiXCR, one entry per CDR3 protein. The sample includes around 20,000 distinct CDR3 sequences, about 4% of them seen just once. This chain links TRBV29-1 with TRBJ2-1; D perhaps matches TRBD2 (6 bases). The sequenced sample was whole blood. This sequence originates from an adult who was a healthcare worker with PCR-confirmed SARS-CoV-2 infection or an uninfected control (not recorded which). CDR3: CSVAVSQEGNEQFF. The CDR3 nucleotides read TGCAGCGTTGCCGTCAGTCAGGAGGGCAATGAGCAGTTCTTC.